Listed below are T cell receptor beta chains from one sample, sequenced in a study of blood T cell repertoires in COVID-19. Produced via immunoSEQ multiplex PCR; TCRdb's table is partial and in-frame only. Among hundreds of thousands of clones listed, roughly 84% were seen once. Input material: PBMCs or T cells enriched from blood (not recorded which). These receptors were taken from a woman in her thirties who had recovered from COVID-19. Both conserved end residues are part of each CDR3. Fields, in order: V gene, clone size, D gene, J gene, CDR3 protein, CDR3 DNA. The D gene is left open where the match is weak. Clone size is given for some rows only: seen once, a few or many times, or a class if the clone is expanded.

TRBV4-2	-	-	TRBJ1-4	CASKSPVAEKLFF	TGTGCCAGCAAGAGTCCGGTAGCTGAAAAACTGTTTTTT
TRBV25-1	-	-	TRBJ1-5	CASSEGGQPQHF	TGTGCCAGCAGTGAAGGCGGACAGCCCCAGCATTTT
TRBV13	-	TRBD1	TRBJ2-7	CASSLGRTGAYEQYF	TGTGCCAGCAGCTTAGGGCGGACAGGAGCCTACGAGCAGTACTTC
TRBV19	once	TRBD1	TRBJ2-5	CASRGRQGSGTQYF	TGTGCCAGTAGGGGCAGACAGGGCAGTGGGACCCAGTACTTC
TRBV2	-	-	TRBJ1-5	CASSGGRAQPQHF	TGTGCCAGCAGTGGGGGGAGGGCTCAGCCCCAGCATTTT
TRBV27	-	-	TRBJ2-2	CASKPTRNTGELFF	TGTGCCAGCAAACCGACTCGGAACACCGGGGAGCTGTTTTTT
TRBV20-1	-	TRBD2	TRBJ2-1	CSASGTSGRPSYNEQFF	TGCAGTGCTAGTGGGACTAGCGGGAGGCCATCCTACAATGAGCAGTTCTTC
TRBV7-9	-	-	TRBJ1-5	CASSSGRGANQPQHF	TGTGCCAGCAGCTCCGGGCGGGGGGCCAATCAGCCCCAGCATTTT
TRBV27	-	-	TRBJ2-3	CATAAEGLRTDTQYF	TGTGCCACCGCCGCGGAGGGTCTGCGCACAGATACGCAGTATTTT
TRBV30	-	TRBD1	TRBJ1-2	CAWTLTTGGYYGYTF	TGTGCCTGGACCCTTACGACAGGGGGCTACTATGGCTACACCTTC
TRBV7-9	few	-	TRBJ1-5	CASSLERNQPQHF	TGTGCCAGCAGCTTAGAGAGGAATCAGCCCCAGCATTTT
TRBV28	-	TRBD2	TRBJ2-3	CASSLSTSGDTDTQYF	TGTGCCAGCAGTTTATCGACTAGCGGTGACACAGATACGCAGTATTTT
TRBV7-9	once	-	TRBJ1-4	CASGSTAQNEKLFF	TGTGCCAGCGGCTCGACAGCCCAGAATGAAAAACTGTTTTTT
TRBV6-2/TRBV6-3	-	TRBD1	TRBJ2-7	CASSSQGVASYEQYF	TGTGCCAGCAGCTCACAGGGGGTTGCCTCCTACGAGCAGTACTTC
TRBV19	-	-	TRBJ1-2	CASSIDQGVLGYTF	TGTGCCAGTAGTATAGACCAAGGGGTTCTTGGCTACACCTTC
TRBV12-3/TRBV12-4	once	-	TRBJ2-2	CASRGTAGGELFF	TGTGCCAGCAGAGGGACAGCGGGCGGGGAGCTGTTTTTT
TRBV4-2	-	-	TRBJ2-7	CASSQGSRVGDEQYF	TGTGCCAGCAGCCAAGGCTCTCGGGTAGGCGACGAGCAGTACTTC
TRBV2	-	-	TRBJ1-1	CASSEQREAEAFF	TGTGCCAGCAGTGAACAGAGGGAGGCTGAAGCTTTCTTT
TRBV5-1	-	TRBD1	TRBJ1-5	CASGYRGLSNQPQHF	TGCGCCAGCGGCTACAGGGGCCTAAGCAATCAGCCCCAGCATTTT
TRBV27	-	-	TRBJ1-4	CASMWGEKLFF	TGTGCCAGCATGTGGGGCGAAAAACTGTTTTTT
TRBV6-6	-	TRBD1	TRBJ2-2	CASSRTGATGELFF	TGTGCCAGCAGTCGAACAGGGGCCACCGGGGAGCTGTTTTTT
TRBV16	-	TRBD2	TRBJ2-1	CASSQSMTSLNEQFF	TGTGCCAGCAGCCAATCAATGACTAGCCTTAATGAGCAGTTCTTC
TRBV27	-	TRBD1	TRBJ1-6	CASSLFTGANSPLHF	TGTGCCAGCAGTTTATTTACAGGGGCGAATTCACCCCTCCACTTT
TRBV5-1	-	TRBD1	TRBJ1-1	CASSPGQPNTEAFF	TGCGCCAGCAGCCCGGGACAGCCCAACACTGAAGCTTTCTTT
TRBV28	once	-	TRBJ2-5	CASSSVQETQYF	TGTGCCAGCAGTTCAGTTCAAGAGACCCAGTACTTC
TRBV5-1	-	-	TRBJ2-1	CASSLSRQGISYNEQFF	TGCGCCAGCAGCTTGTCTCGGCAGGGCATCTCCTACAATGAGCAGTTCTTC
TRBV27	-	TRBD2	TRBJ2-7	CASSLFGGELSYEQYF	TGTGCCAGCAGTTTGTTTGGGGGGGAACTCTCCTACGAGCAGTACTTC
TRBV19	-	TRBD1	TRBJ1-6	CASSSMTGGISPLHF	TGTGCCAGTAGTTCAATGACAGGGGGTATTTCACCCCTCCACTTT
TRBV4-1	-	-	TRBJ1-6	CASSQQGSSYNSPLHF	TGCGCCAGCAGCCAACAGGGGAGCTCCTATAATTCACCCCTCCACTTT
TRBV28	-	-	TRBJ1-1	CASRFGQLNTEAFF	TGTGCCAGCAGATTTGGACAGCTAAACACTGAAGCTTTCTTT
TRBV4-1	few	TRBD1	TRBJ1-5	CASSQVGSTGVNQPQHF	TGCGCCAGCAGCCAAGTTGGGTCGACAGGGGTAAATCAGCCCCAGCATTTT
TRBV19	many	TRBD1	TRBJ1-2	CASSLQGPNYGYTF	TGTGCCAGTAGTCTACAGGGGCCTAACTATGGCTACACCTTC
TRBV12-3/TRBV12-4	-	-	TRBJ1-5	CASSLDTNQPQHF	TGTGCCAGCAGTTTAGACACAAATCAGCCCCAGCATTTT
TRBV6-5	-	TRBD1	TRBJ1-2	CASSSADRGGRGYTF	TGTGCCAGCAGCTCAGCGGACAGGGGCGGTCGTGGCTACACCTTC
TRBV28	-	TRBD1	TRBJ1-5	CASRGGQGGLRPQHF	TGTGCCAGCAGGGGGGGACAGGGAGGTTTGCGGCCCCAGCATTTT
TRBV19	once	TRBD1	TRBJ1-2	CASAHRGSYGYTF	TGTGCCAGCGCCCACAGGGGCTCCTATGGCTACACCTTC
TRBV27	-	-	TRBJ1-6	CASSWGPLNSPLHF	TGTGCCAGCAGTTGGGGCCCCTTAAATTCACCCCTCCACTTT
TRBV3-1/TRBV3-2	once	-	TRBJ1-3	CASSLAGPGAGNTIYF	TGTGCCAGCAGCCTGGCCGGGCCAGGGGCTGGAAACACCATATATTTT
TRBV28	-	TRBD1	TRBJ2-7	CASSPTRTGLQYEQYF	TGTGCCAGCAGTCCGACAAGGACAGGGTTACAGTACGAGCAGTACTTC
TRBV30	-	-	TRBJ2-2	CAWKGLGGELFF	TGTGCCTGGAAGGGACTGGGAGGGGAGCTGTTTTTT
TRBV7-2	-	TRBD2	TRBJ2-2	CASSLGGSGIGTGELFF	TGTGCCAGCAGCTTAGGGGGGAGCGGGATAGGGACCGGGGAGCTGTTTTTT
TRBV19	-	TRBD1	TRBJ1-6	CASSRRTGGSKNSPLHF	TGTGCCAGTAGTAGGCGGACAGGGGGTAGTAAGAATTCACCCCTCCACTTT
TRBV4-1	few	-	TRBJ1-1	CASSQAGLGRTEAFF	TGCGCCAGCAGCCAGGCGGGGCTGGGGCGGACTGAAGCTTTCTTT
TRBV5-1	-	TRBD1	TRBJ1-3	CASSLLVGGLGNTIYF	TGCGCCAGCAGCTTGTTGGTAGGGGGCCTTGGAAACACCATATATTTT
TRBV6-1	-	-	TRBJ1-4	CASSEARGGVEKLFF	TGTGCCAGCAGTGAGGCTCGTGGGGGGGTTGAAAAACTGTTTTTT
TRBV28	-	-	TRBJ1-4	CASSPPPRRGEKLFF	TGTGCCAGCAGTCCACCCCCGCGCAGGGGTGAAAAACTGTTTTTT
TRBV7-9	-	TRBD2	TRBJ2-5	CASSGGVVPQETQYF	TGTGCCAGCAGCGGGGGGGTGGTACCGCAAGAGACCCAGTACTTC
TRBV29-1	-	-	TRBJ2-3	CSVKQGLTDTQYF	TGCAGCGTTAAACAGGGCCTCACAGATACGCAGTATTTT
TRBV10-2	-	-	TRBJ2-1	CASSEVPRSYNEQFF	TGCGCCAGCAGTGAGGTCCCCCGCTCCTACAATGAGCAGTTCTTC
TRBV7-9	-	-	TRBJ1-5	CASSEAGNQPQHF	TGTGCCAGCAGCGAGGCGGGTAATCAGCCCCAGCATTTT
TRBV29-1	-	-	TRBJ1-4	CSEDRKPMKVLFF	TGCAGCGAGGACAGAAAACCCATGAAAGTACTGTTTTTT
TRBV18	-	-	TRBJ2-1	CASSTLPTGSAYNEQFF	TGTGCCAGCTCAACGTTACCTACAGGGTCGGCCTACAATGAGCAGTTCTTC
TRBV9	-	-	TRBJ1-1	CASSSLGRGETEAFF	TGTGCCAGCAGCTCGTTGGGCAGGGGTGAGACTGAAGCTTTCTTT
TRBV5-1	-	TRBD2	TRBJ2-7	CASIVLAAFFSYEQYF	TGCGCCAGCATCGTACTAGCGGCGTTCTTTTCCTACGAGCAGTACTTC
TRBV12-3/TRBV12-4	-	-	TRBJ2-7	CASSGLKNYEQYF	TGTGCCAGCAGTGGACTGAAAAATTACGAGCAGTACTTC
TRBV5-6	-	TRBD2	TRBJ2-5	CASSLGGGETQYF	TGTGCCAGCAGCTTGGGCGGGGGGGAGACCCAGTACTTC